Presented here are 9 T cell receptor beta chains from one specimen sequenced in a study of blood T cell repertoires in COVID-19. Generated by immunoSEQ multiplex PCR, the TCRdb table keeps only in-frame clones and is missing some. The table lists 200,000 to 250,000 clones, about four fifths of them singletons. The sequenced sample was peripheral blood. The receptors were sampled from a woman aged 40 to 50 with acute or convalescent COVID-19.

Comments on this clone: An end of the junction differs from the germline gene, which may be a read error. V usage is TRBV11-2 and J usage is TRBJ1-6; D might be TRBD1 (5 bases). The CDR3 totals 12 residues. Germline loops: CDR1 SGHAT, CDR2 FQNNGV. In DNA form, the CDR3 reads TGTGCCAGCAGCGCGATCGACAGACCAATTGACTTT. Translated, it gives CASSAIDRPIDF.

The chain links TRBV27 to TRBJ2-7, with 8 bases that match TRBD1. This CDR3 region has 14 residues. V lost 6 bases and J lost 7; bases outside the gene matches: 11. Germline CDR1 and CDR2: MNHEY and SMNVEV (reference sequence). This CDR3 is CASSLGQGPGEQYF. The CDR3 DNA sequence: TGTGCCAGCAGCCTAGGACAGGGACCGGGGGAGCAGTACTTC.

This rearrangement joins TRBV18 to TRBJ1-1; D is ambiguous. Germline CDR1 is KGHSH and CDR2 is LQKENI. The CDR3 loop spans 13 amino acids. The V end lost 6 bases, the J end lost 1 base, and 9 bases lay between the germline ends. DNA for the CDR3: TGTGCCAGCTCCCCCGGGAGGAACACTGAAGCTTTCTTT. It is translated as CASSPGRNTEAFF.

The gene calls are TRBV3-1 (or the pseudogene TRBV3-2) and TRBJ1-5; D remains ambiguous. CDR3 length equals 14 residues. Germline V lookup: CDR1 LGHDT, CDR2 YNNKEL (reference sequence). Trimming cost V 6 bases and J 4 bases, with 13 bases left between them. The CDR3 protein is CASSLGRFNQPQHF. The CDR3, as DNA: TGTGCCAGCAGTCTAGGGAGATTTAATCAGCCCCAGCATTTT.

This rearrangement joins TRBV27 to TRBJ2-3, with TRBD2 matching 10 bases. The CDR3 consists of 16 residues. Trimming at V came to 4 bases and at J to 4 bases, leaving 8 bases not matched to a gene. Germline V gene lookup returns CDR1 MNHEY and CDR2 SMNVEV (reference sequence). CDR3 DNA sequence: TGTGCCAGCAGTTACAGCGGGAGGGCCATCCCAGATACGCAGTATTTT. It codes for CASSYSGRAIPDTQYF.

This chain connects TRBV4-3 to TRBJ1-2; D possibly corresponds to TRBD1 (5 bases). Trimming pared 0 bases from V and 6 bases from J, leaving 14 bases between. The CDR3 runs 15 residues. Germline assignment: CDR1 LGHNA and CDR2 YSLEER. CDR3 residues: CASSQEFNTGDGYTF. As DNA, the CDR3 is TGCGCCAGCAGCCAAGAGTTTAATACAGGTGATGGCTACACCTTC.

The chain carries TRBV5-6 and TRBJ2-3; perhaps TRBD1 as D (6 bases). CDR1 and CDR2 from the germline V gene are SGHDT and YYEEEE. The CDR3 has 16 residues. Trimming cost V 4 bases and J 1 base, with 16 bases left between them. The CDR3 is CASSGVGAPGTDTQYF. CDR3 bases: TGTGCCAGCAGCGGGGTGGGGGCGCCTGGCACAGATACGCAGTATTTT.

The chain combines TRBV3-1 (or the pseudogene TRBV3-2) with TRBJ1-6; D gene uncertain. Germline CDR1 reads LGHDT; CDR2 reads YNNKEL (reference sequence). This CDR3 comprises 13 residues. Trimming left V 0 bases short and J 10 bases short, with 7 bases between. The DNA of the CDR3 is TGTGCCAGCAGCCAAGATTCCAGATCACCCCTCCACTTT. This codes for CASSQDSRSPLHF.

This rearrangement joins TRBV14 to TRBJ1-2; tentative D call: TRBD1 (6 bases). The germline V gene has CDR1 SGHDN and CDR2 FVKESK. The V end was cut by 5 bases, the J end by 10 bases, with 17 bases between. This CDR3 has 13 residues. CDR3 DNA: TGTGCCAGCAGCTATTTATCAACAGGGCCCTACACCTTC. Its translation: CASSYLSTGPYTF.